Reported below is one T cell receptor beta chain. Data came from immunoSEQ multiplex PCR; TCRdb stores just in-frame clones and leaves some out. The sample holds roughly 200,000 clones; about 84% are singletons and the top ten take around 8.6%. Recovery meant two consecutive negative NP/OP PCR tests, professional clearance, or resolved symptoms. The sample belongs to a study of blood T cell repertoires in COVID-19. At the level of the study: Specimens from acute and convalescent COVID-19 originated in the United States, Italy and Spain. PBMCs, B-cell-depleted T cells, or T cells were the source of the cDNA or gDNA that made up the material.

CDR1 and CDR2 from the germline V gene are MDHEN and SYDVKM. The V gene end was trimmed by 6 bases and the J gene end by 4 bases; junction bases not matched to a gene: 14. The CDR3 loop spans 16 amino acids. The chain combines TRBV28 with TRBJ2-7, with 8 positions matching TRBD2. The TCR originated in a woman aged 25 to 45 who had recovered from COVID-19. What was sequenced was PBMCs or T cells enriched from blood (not recorded which). CDR3 in DNA: TGTGCCAGCAGCCGCACACCCGGGACTAGAACGTACGAGCAGTACTTC. Translation: CASSRTPGTRTYEQYF.